Below are 12 T cell receptor beta chains sequenced from a single sample in a study of T cells in Graves' hyperthyroidism and ophthalmopathy. Amplified regions were TCR beta CDR3 sequences from RNA transcripts. Primed by the HTBI set, a first-round RT-PCR was run on the TCR CDR3. TCRdb called the multiplex PCR reads again in MiXCR, with one record for every CDR3 protein. The sample consists of 700,000 or so distinct CDR3 sequences, approximately 16% of them appearing once. The sample was blood. The receptor source for this set is a man between 18 and 35 years old with Graves' hyperthyroidism.

This clonotype was observed many times. The chain joins TRBV27 to TRBJ2-3, with 8 bases matching TRBD2. The CDR3 consists of 15 residues. Germline assignment: CDR1 MNHEY and CDR2 SMNVEV (reference sequence). Trimming removed 1 base from V and 5 bases from J; junction bases left unmatched: 5. CDR3 protein: CASSLYGRAGDTQYF. For the CDR3, the DNA is TGTGCCAGCAGTTTATACGGGAGGGCGGGAGATACGCAGTATTTT.

The CDR3 DNA follows: TGTGCCAGCAGCTTCCGGGACACCACTGAAGCTTTCTTT. This sequence encodes CASSFRDTTEAFF. V and J are TRBV5-4 and TRBJ1-1; D is possibly TRBD1 (6 bases). The CDR3 is 13 residues long. The germline V gene has CDR1 SGHNT and CDR2 YYREEE (reference sequence). The V gene lost 2 bases and the J gene lost 4 bases, with 9 bases spanning the gap.

This clonotype was observed at least ten times. V gene TRBV6-1 combines with J gene TRBJ2-1; D not resolved. With 6 bases removed from V and 8 bases from J, the gap between germline ends came to 20 bases. Germline lookup yields CDR1 MNHNS and CDR2 SASEGT. The CDR3 length is 15 residues. The CDR3 DNA follows: TGTGCCAGCAGCTCAGACTCCCTGGGAAAGGATGAGCAGTTCTTC. This translates into CASSSDSLGKDEQFF.

The rearrangement uses TRBV20-1 and TRBJ2-3; D assignment may be TRBD1 or TRBD2 (5 bases each). V lost 6 bases and J lost 0, with 13 bases in between. The CDR3 totals 14 residues. Germline lookup yields CDR1 DFQATT and CDR2 SNEGSKA (reference sequence). CDR3: CSATRDASTDTQYF. The CDR3 DNA is TGCAGTGCCACCCGGGACGCGAGCACAGATACGCAGTATTTT.

This clonotype was seen many times. The chain couples TRBV2 to TRBJ1-2; D unclear. CDR1 and CDR2 from the germline V gene are SNHLY and FYNNEI. This CDR3 is built from 15 residues. V was pared by 2 bases and J by 6 bases, with 16 bases between. CDR3 protein: CASSEQEDFRDGYTF. The CDR3 region has the DNA TGTGCCAGCAGTGAACAAGAGGATTTTAGAGATGGCTACACCTTC.

In regard to this clonotype: A read error is possible here, since a much larger clone lies one base away. The chain joins TRBV7-2 to TRBJ2-5; D not resolved. Deletions cut 8 bases from V and 1 base from J, with 17 bases between. Germline-derived CDR1 and CDR2 are SGHTA and FQGNSA. The CDR3 is 15 amino acids. In DNA form, the CDR3 reads TGTGCCAGCGGCCTCCTGTTGTGGTCCCAAGAGACCCAGTACTTC. Its translation is CASGLLLWSQETQYF. Supplemented by reference TRBV7-2 and TRBJ2-5, the full variable domain reads GAGVSQSPSNKVTEKGKDVELRCDPISGHTALYWYRQSLGQGLEFLIYFQGNSAPDKSGLPSDRFSAERTGGSVSTLTIQRTQQEDSAVYLCASGLLLWSQETQYFGPGTRLLVL.

This clonotype was counted many times. V gene TRBV7-3 combines with J gene TRBJ2-3; TRBD1 matches 12 bases. The J segment lost 6 bases and the V segment lost 4 bases, leaving 5 bases of the junction unmatched. The CDR3 length is 15 residues. Germline V gene data show CDR1 as SGHTA and CDR2 as FQGTGA. The CDR3 reads CASSSGQGAGDTQYF. The CDR3 nucleotides are TGTGCCAGCAGCTCGGGACAGGGGGCTGGTGATACGCAGTATTTT. Filled out from reference TRBV7-3 and TRBJ2-3, the complete variable domain reads GAGVSQTPSNKVTEKGKYVELRCDPISGHTALYWYRQSLGQGPEFLIYFQGTGAADDSGLPNDRFFAVRPEGSVSTLKIQRTERGDSAVYLCASSSGQGAGDTQYFGPGTRLTVL.

Many counts were recorded for this clonotype. The V call is TRBV20-1, the J call TRBJ2-3; D ambiguous. V gave up 0 bases and J gave up 4 bases, with 8 bases separating them. Per the germline V gene, CDR1 is DFQATT and CDR2 is SNEGSKA (reference sequence). The CDR3 has 13 residues. The CDR3 is CSARESVADTQYF. The DNA for the CDR3 is TGCAGTGCTAGAGAATCGGTTGCAGATACGCAGTATTTT.

The chain couples TRBV7-2 to TRBJ1-1; possible D gene TRBD1, 6 bases. CDR3 length: 15 residues. V was clipped by 5 bases and J by 3 bases, with 16 bases between them. Germline V gene data show CDR1 as SGHTA and CDR2 as FQGNSA. CDR3 sequence: CASSPRGIGYTEAFF. The DNA of the CDR3 is TGTGCCAGCAGCCCCAGGGGAATAGGGTACACTGAAGCTTTCTTT.

The chain couples TRBV7-7 to TRBJ2-2; D may match TRBD1 or TRBD2 (5 bases each). The CDR3 is 15 residues long. The germline V gene encodes CDR1 SSHAT and CDR2 FNYEAQ (reference sequence). The V end was cut by 9 bases, the J end by 0 bases, with 14 bases between. The chain's CDR3 is CARFRDAANTGELFF. In DNA, the CDR3 is TGTGCCAGATTTCGGGACGCCGCGAACACCGGGGAGCTGTTTTTT.

This clonotype showed up many times. The chain combines TRBV5-1 with TRBJ2-1, with TRBD2 identical over 11 bases. The CDR3 extends over 16 amino acids. Losses at the gene ends were 0 bases for V and 8 bases for J; bases not matched to a gene: 7. Looked up from germline, CDR1 is SGHRS and CDR2 is YFSETQ. CDR3 in amino acids: CASSLVLTSGMDEQFF. The CDR3 region has the DNA TGCGCCAGCAGCTTGGTTTTGACTAGCGGGATGGATGAGCAGTTCTTC.

This clonotype was seen a few times. CDR3 nucleotides: TGTGCCAGCAAACTACAGGGAAGTAATGAAAAACTGTTTTTT. Amino acids: CASKLQGSNEKLFF. The rearrangement uses TRBV27 and TRBJ1-4, with a weak D call TRBD1 (6 bases). This CDR3 has 14 residues. The V gene lost 7 bases and the J gene lost 4 bases, with 13 bases spanning the gap. From germline, CDR1 is MNHEY and CDR2 SMNVEV (reference sequence).